The TCR beta chain described here comes from a study of blood T cell repertoires in COVID-19. Study-wide context: T cells, B-cell-depleted T cells, or PBMCs supplied cDNA or gDNA.

Sequenced by immunoSEQ multiplex PCR; TCRdb stores in-frame clones only, minus some. The sample consists of around 25,000 clones, 65% to 80% of them appearing once. In germline, CDR1 is SGHTA, CDR2 FQGNSA. Germline trimming cut 2 bases from V and 6 bases from J; bases unmatched to any gene: 10. The CDR3 spans 15 residues. The rearrangement links TRBV7-2 to TRBJ2-7; 7 bases agree with TRBD2. Sequencing was carried out using peripheral blood. The sequence was obtained from a human donor in a cohort sampled during active or convalescent COVID-19. The CDR3 nucleotides are TGTGCCAGCAGCTTATCAAGAGGAGCGGGAAGCGAGCAGTACTTC. It yields the protein CASSLSRGAGSEQYF.